Included here is one TCR beta chain sequence, with context. Its antigen is unidentified. This record belongs to a study of OX40 agonist ivuxolimab in advanced cancers. About the study: A partial response was reached by three patients: one with hepatocellular carcinoma and two with cutaneous melanoma. General study results and limits: Among the lowest peripheral clonal expansion occurred in 0.1-3.0 mg/kg partial responders. Researchers did not establish what antigens the expanded peripheral T cells target. CD8+ T cells averaged more expanded clones than CD4+.

Assay: immunoSEQ multiplex PCR; the TCRdb copy retains only in-frame clones and omits some. This table has tens of thousands of clones, around 89% appearing once. This clonotype was obtained from an adult with an advanced solid tumor such as melanoma, head and neck, liver or kidney cancer. The material was CD4+ or CD8+ T cells sorted from blood, obtained in a trial of the OX40 agonist ivuxolimab.

CDR3 region: CASSQETRSSYNEQFF. In DNA form, the CDR3 reads TGTGCCAGCAGCCAGGAGACTAGGAGCTCCTACAATGAGCAGTTCTTC. V is TRBV7-9 and J is TRBJ2-1; D is perhaps TRBD2 (6 bases). Trimming took 5 bases from V and 0 from J, leaving 14 bases between them. CDR1 is SEHNR, CDR2 FQNEAQ, per germline (reference sequence). The CDR3 sequence is 16 residues long.